Described below is a single T cell receptor beta chain sequence and its context. Sequenced by immunoSEQ multiplex PCR; TCRdb stores in-frame clones only, minus some. The sample has fewer than 1.8 million clones, 98% seen once. This sample stems from a study of shared clonotypes between healthy human individuals. The germline V gene has CDR1 MNHEY and CDR2 SVGAGI. The CDR3 spans 14 residues. The V and J ends lost 7 bases and 2 bases respectively, with 15 bases between them. The sequence was obtained from a young man in good health. The chain carries TRBV6-5 and TRBJ2-7; D may match TRBD1 or TRBD2 (5 bases each). Sequenced input: naive CD4+ T cells sorted from blood. Subset in this sample: CD45RA+ positively selected. CDR3 nucleotide sequence: TGTGCCAGCACCACTAGGGACCGAGCCTACGAGCAGTACTTC. It encodes CASTTRDRAYEQYF.